These 32 T cell receptor beta chains share one sample of origin, sequenced in a study of blood T cell repertoires in COVID-19. Here immunoSEQ multiplex PCR was the method, and the copy in TCRdb shows in-frame clones only, minus some. The sample records some 250,000 clones, roughly 90% being singletons. The sequencing sample was made of peripheral blood. These TCRs come from a man aged 25 to 40 who had recovered from COVID-19.

The chain carries TRBV6-1 and TRBJ1-1, with D possibly matching TRBD1 (6 bases). Trimming shortened V by 0 bases and J by 11 bases, and 19 bases separated the two germline ends. CDR1 and CDR2 (germline): MNHNS, SASEGT. This CDR3 is 15 amino acids long. This chain's CDR3 is CASSEAQGRVQGAFF. In DNA form, the CDR3 reads TGTGCCAGCAGTGAAGCGCAGGGACGAGTGCAGGGGGCTTTCTTT.

CDR3 nucleotide sequence: TGTGCCAGCAGTTACTTCGGGGGGGGTGCGACCCAGTACTTC. It is translated as CASSYFGGGATQYF. The chain couples TRBV6-5 to TRBJ2-5, with 8 bases fitting TRBD2. The length of the CDR3 is 14 residues. V shed 1 base, J shed 7 bases, and the junction held 5 bases outside the gene matches. Germline CDR1 reads MNHEY; CDR2 reads SVGAGI.

This chain joins TRBV9 and TRBJ2-3; TRBD2 matches 8 bases. This CDR3 has 15 residues. The V segment lost 0 bases and the J segment 9 bases; nucleotides outside the gene matches: 9. CDR1 is SGDLS and CDR2 is YYNGEE in the germline V gene. The CDR3 protein is CASSVATLAGFTQYF. CDR3 DNA sequence: TGTGCCAGCAGCGTAGCTACCTTAGCGGGGTTCACGCAGTATTTT.

The CDR3 loop reads CASTGTGGNTIYF. The CDR3 coding sequence is TGTGCCAGCACCGGGACAGGGGGAAACACCATATATTTT. This chain connects TRBV3-1 (or the pseudogene TRBV3-2) to TRBJ1-3; 9 bases fit TRBD1. Germline CDR1 reads LGHDT; CDR2 reads YNNKEL (reference sequence). The J segment lost 4 bases and the V segment lost 7 bases, leaving 2 bases of the junction unmatched. CDR3 length equals 13 residues.

The chain recombines TRBV9 with TRBJ2-5; a weak D match, TRBD2 (6 bases). The germline CDR1 and CDR2 sequences are SGDLS and YYNGEE. Trimming cost V 2 bases and J 4 bases, with 12 bases left between them. The CDR3 has 14 amino acids. The CDR3 nucleotides read TGTGCCAGCAGCGTTCGACTAGACGGAGAGACCCAGTACTTC. Translated: CASSVRLDGETQYF.

This clone was observed a single time. Here the CDR3 reads CASSVYGSERSPLHF. CDR3 sequence (DNA): TGTGCCAGCAGCGTATATGGGAGTGAACGTTCACCCCTCCACTTT. The chain recombines TRBV9 with TRBJ1-6; D unresolved. The CDR3 spans 15 residues. From germline, CDR1 is SGDLS and CDR2 YYNGEE. Trimming shortened V by 1 base and J by 9 bases, and 14 bases separated the two germline ends. Variable domain in full (rest from reference TRBV9 and TRBJ1-6): DSGVTQTPKHLITATGQRVTLRCSPRSGDLSVYWYQQSLDQGLQFLIQYYNGEERAKGNILERFSAQQFPDLHSELNLSSLELGDSALYFCASSVYGSERSPLHFGNGTRLTVT.

The chain is built from TRBV24-1 and TRBJ2-2; 7 bases align to TRBD1. The CDR3 runs to 17 residues. Trimming took 4 bases from V and 0 from J; bases not matched to a gene: 7. Germline V gene sequence: CDR1 KGHDR, CDR2 SFDVKD. The CDR3 region is CATSDPTGKSNTGELFF. CDR3 DNA: TGTGCCACCAGTGACCCGACAGGGAAATCGAACACCGGGGAGCTGTTTTTT.

The chain uses TRBV19 and TRBJ1-3; 9 bases fit TRBD1. CDR1 LNHDA and CDR2 SQIVND come from the germline V gene (reference sequence). The J segment lost 7 bases and the V segment lost 7 bases, leaving 11 bases of the junction unmatched. The CDR3 length is 15 residues. CDR3 amino acids: CASTNAGTGWNTIYF. The CDR3 DNA sequence: TGTGCCAGTACTAACGCCGGGACAGGGTGGAACACCATATATTTT.

This clone has a handful of counts. The chain carries TRBV19 and TRBJ1-5; D is unclear. V shed 3 bases and J shed 1 base, with 7 bases lying between them. The CDR3 runs to 14 residues. Germline loops: CDR1 LNHDA, CDR2 SQIVND (reference sequence). CDR3 DNA: TGTGCCAGTAGTATGTGGCCCAGCAATCAGCCCCAGCATTTT. It yields the protein CASSMWPSNQPQHF. Filled out from reference TRBV19 and TRBJ1-5, the complete variable domain reads DGGITQSPKYLFRKEGQNVTLSCEQNLNHDAMYWYRQDPGQGLRLIYYSQIVNDFQKGDIAEGYSVSREKKESFPLTVTSAQKNPTAFYLCASSMWPSNQPQHFGDGTRLSIL.

This clone occurred many times. The chain employs TRBV19 and TRBJ2-2; D remains unclear. The V and J ends lost 5 bases and 7 bases respectively, with 5 bases between them. Germline-derived CDR1 and CDR2 are LNHDA and SQIVND (reference sequence). The CDR3 covers 11 residues. The DNA of the CDR3 is TGTGCCAGTAGTTCCCGCGGGGAGCTGTTTTTT. Translation: CASSSRGELFF.

V usage is TRBV29-1 and J usage is TRBJ2-5, with D perhaps TRBD2 (6 bases). V dropped 6 bases and J dropped 0 bases, with 11 bases sitting between them. The CDR3 loop spans 13 amino acids. Germline V gives CDR1 SQVTM, CDR2 ANQGSEA. The CDR3 DNA reads as TGCAGCGTAGTCGGGGGAAACCAAGAGACCCAGTACTTC. Its translation: CSVVGGNQETQYF.

The J gene is TRBJ2-3, the V gene TRBV5-1; TRBD1 agrees at 9 bases. This CDR3 is 17 amino acids long. The trim removed 1 base at V and 4 bases at J, leaving 10 bases unmatched. Germline loops: CDR1 SGHRS, CDR2 YFSETQ. CDR3 in amino acids: CASSLTLQGAVSDTQYF. Here the CDR3 DNA reads TGCGCCAGCAGCTTGACTTTACAGGGGGCAGTGTCAGATACGCAGTATTTT.

This sequence joins TRBV10-1 and TRBJ1-5; TRBD1 matches 7 bases. CDR1 WNHNN and CDR2 SYGVQD come from the germline V gene (reference sequence). Losses at the gene ends were 8 bases for V and 10 bases for J; bases not matched to a gene: 11. CDR3 size: 13 residues. CDR3 amino acids: CASSDRAGGPQHF. As DNA, the CDR3 is TGCGCCAGCTCCGACAGGGCGGGGGGACCCCAGCATTTT.

This rearrangement joins TRBV7-6 to TRBJ2-5; 9 bases match TRBD1. V was pared by 5 bases and J by 4 bases, with 11 bases of the junction left unmatched. CDR3 length: 16 residues. Germline-derived CDR1 and CDR2 are SGHVS and FNYEAQ. Here the CDR3 DNA reads TGTGCCAGCAGCGGACGGGGACAGGGTAGCGGAGAGACCCAGTACTTC. Its protein product is CASSGRGQGSGETQYF.

Only one count was recorded for this clone. The chain recombines TRBV5-1 with TRBJ1-4; TRBD1 is a possible D gene (5 bases). This CDR3 is 17 amino acids long. Germline V gene lookup returns CDR1 SGHRS and CDR2 YFSETQ. Trimming removed 4 bases from V and 5 bases from J, with 21 bases in between. CDR3 DNA: TGCGCCAGCAGCATCGCGACCCAGGGCGGATGGAATGAAAAACTGTTTTTT. It yields the protein CASSIATQGGWNEKLFF.

CDR3 in DNA: TGCGCCAGCAGCGTAGCCCCCGGGATCAGCTCCTACAATGAGCAGTTCTTC. Protein product: CASSVAPGISSYNEQFF. The chain uses TRBV5-1 and TRBJ2-1, with D maybe TRBD2 (5 bases). CDR3 length: 17 amino acids. Trimming left V 4 bases short and J 0 bases short, with 17 bases between. The germline V gene has CDR1 SGHRS and CDR2 YFSETQ.

This clone was seen a single time. The chain is built from TRBV7-9 and TRBJ1-2; D unresolved. Germline V gene data show CDR1 as SEHNR and CDR2 as FQNEAQ (reference sequence). CDR3 size: 13 residues. The ends were cut back, 4 bases at V and 5 bases at J, with 11 bases in the middle. CDR3 protein: CASSSRDGYGYTF. The CDR3, as DNA: TGTGCCAGCAGCTCCCGAGACGGGTATGGCTACACCTTC.

The rearrangement uses TRBV9 and TRBJ2-7; 9 bases align to TRBD2. With V trimmed by 3 bases and J by 2 bases, 3 bases remained unmatched. The V gene's germline CDR1 is SGDLS and CDR2 YYNGEE. CDR3 length: 14 residues. The CDR3, as DNA: TGTGCCAGCAGCGGGTTAGCGGGGGCCTACGAGCAGTACTTC. It translates to CASSGLAGAYEQYF.

The chain is built from TRBV14 and TRBJ2-3; the D is unclear. The germline V gene encodes CDR1 SGHDN and CDR2 FVKESK. The CDR3 contains 13 residues. V lost 2 bases to trimming and J lost 4 bases, with 7 bases between them. The CDR3 DNA is TGTGCCAGCAGCCAAATCAGCGCAGATACGCAGTATTTT. Amino acids: CASSQISADTQYF. Based on the CDR3 plus reference TRBV14 and TRBJ2-3, the full variable domain is EAGVTQFPSHSVIEKGQTVTLRCDPISGHDNLYWYRRVMGKEIKFLLHFVKESKQDESGMPNNRFLAERTGGTYSTLKVQPAELEDSGVYFCASSQISADTQYFGPGTRLTVL.

The genes are TRBV7-2 and TRBJ1-2; weak D call: TRBD1 (5 bases). Per the germline V gene, CDR1 is SGHTA and CDR2 is FQGNSA. Deletions cut 6 bases from V and 5 bases from J, with 31 bases between. The CDR3 has 19 amino acids. The CDR3 region has the DNA TGTGCCAGCAGGCTCCTAACAAGGGACTCTGGTATAGGGTATTATGGCTACACCTTC. Protein sequence: CASRLLTRDSGIGYYGYTF.

This clone was seen a few times. The CDR3 region has the DNA TGCAAGGACAGTGGGTACGAGCAGTACTTC. Translating it yields CKDSGYEQYF. The V call is TRBV29-1, the J call TRBJ2-7, with D maybe TRBD1 (6 bases). Germline values: CDR1 SQVTM, CDR2 ANQGSEA. CDR3 size: 10 residues.

The DNA for the CDR3 is TGTGCCAGCTCCCCCTCTCGCGACACTGAAGCTTTCTTT. Translated, it gives CASSPSRDTEAFF. The genes are TRBV18 and TRBJ1-1; D unclear. V dropped 6 bases and J dropped 3 bases, with 11 bases sitting between them. This CDR3 is 13 amino acids long. The germline CDR1 and CDR2 sequences are KGHSH and LQKENI.

J is TRBJ1-3 and V is TRBV3-1 (or the pseudogene TRBV3-2); D gene unclear. CDR1 is LGHDT, CDR2 YNNKEL, per germline (reference sequence). V shed 5 bases and J shed 7 bases, with 6 bases lying between them. The CDR3 consists of 11 residues. CDR3 coding DNA: TGTGCCAGCAGCTCCCGTAACACCATATATTTT. This sequence encodes CASSSRNTIYF.

V gene TRBV19 combines with J gene TRBJ1-1, with a possible D match to TRBD1 (5 bases). Germline lookup yields CDR1 LNHDA and CDR2 SQIVND (reference sequence). The CDR3 extends over 14 amino acids. V was shortened by 8 bases and J by 0 bases, with 13 bases between the two germline ends. For the CDR3, the DNA is TGTGCCAGTGGGGCCCAAACGATGAACACTGAAGCTTTCTTT. Translated: CASGAQTMNTEAFF. The full variable domain, in which reference TRBV19 and TRBJ1-1 provide the parts outside the CDR3, is DGGITQSPKYLFRKEGQNVTLSCEQNLNHDAMYWYRQDPGQGLRLIYYSQIVNDFQKGDIAEGYSVSREKKESFPLTVTSAQKNPTAFYLCASGAQTMNTEAFFGQGTRLTVV.

In DNA form, the CDR3 reads TGTGCCAGCAGCCGCCAACAGGTTCTCGAGCAGTACTTC. It yields the protein CASSRQQVLEQYF. This sequence joins TRBV3-1 (or the pseudogene TRBV3-2) and TRBJ2-7; D is possibly TRBD1 (5 bases). V was pared by 4 bases and J by 6 bases, with 13 bases between. Germline CDR1 LGHDT, CDR2 YNNKEL (reference sequence). The CDR3 totals 13 residues.

CDR3 in amino acids: CASSLIRGLPYGYTF. Here the CDR3 DNA reads TGTGCCAGCAGCTTGATCAGGGGGCTCCCTTATGGCTACACCTTC. This chain uses TRBV5-6 with TRBJ1-2; 8 bases are shared with TRBD1. Per germline, CDR1 SGHDT and CDR2 YYEEEE. V shed 1 base, J shed 5 bases, and the junction held 7 bases outside the gene matches. The CDR3 sequence is 15 residues long.

The V call is TRBV6-5, the J call TRBJ2-5, with 9 nucleotides matching TRBD2. CDR1 is MNHEY, CDR2 SVGAGI, per germline. CDR3 length equals 15 residues. V lost 6 bases to trimming and J lost 1 base; unmatched junction nucleotides: 6. CDR3 amino acids: CASSVAGAFQETQYF. CDR3 in DNA: TGTGCCAGCAGCGTAGCGGGGGCCTTCCAAGAGACCCAGTACTTC.

The chain combines TRBV9 with TRBJ2-2; TRBD1 might be the D (6 bases). With 3 bases removed from V and 1 base from J, the gap between germline ends came to 10 bases. The CDR3 is 15 residues long. Germline CDR1 SGDLS, CDR2 YYNGEE. For the CDR3, the DNA is TGTGCCAGCAGCGCCTGGGGGCAGAACACCGGGGAGCTGTTTTTT. Protein sequence: CASSAWGQNTGELFF.

A word on this clone: At one end, the junction sequence differs from germline, possibly due to a read error. V gene TRBV7-9 combines with J gene TRBJ2-3, with D maybe TRBD2 (6 bases). Per germline, CDR1 SEHNR and CDR2 FQNEAQ (reference sequence). CDR3 size: 12 residues. The CDR3 DNA is TGTGCCAGCAGCTTAAACTCCGGGAGCCGGATTTTT. It codes for CASSLNSGSRIF.

The chain carries TRBV10-3 and TRBJ1-1; TRBD1 agrees at 7 bases. CDR1 is ENHRY, CDR2 SYGVKD, per germline. This CDR3 contains 19 residues. With V trimmed by 0 bases and J by 9 bases, 22 bases remained unmatched. The chain's CDR3 is CAISESGSQGVGSPFQAFF. DNA for the CDR3: TGTGCCATCAGTGAGTCCGGGAGCCAGGGGGTCGGTTCCCCTTTCCAAGCTTTCTTT.

The V gene is TRBV11-3, the J gene TRBJ2-3; TRBD2 agrees at 7 bases. Per the germline V gene, CDR1 is SGHNT and CDR2 is YENEEA. CDR3 length: 15 amino acids. V lost 1 base, J lost 1 base, and 2 bases stayed unmatched. CDR3 bases: TGTGCCAGCAGCTTAGGGAGCGGGGGCACAGATACGCAGTATTTT. As protein: CASSLGSGGTDTQYF.

J is TRBJ1-2 and V is TRBV4-2; possibly TRBD1 for D (6 bases). CDR1 is LGHNA, CDR2 YNFKEQ, per germline. The CDR3 loop spans 14 amino acids. Deletions cut 6 bases from V and 6 bases from J, with 17 bases between. CDR3 sequence (DNA): TGTGCCAGCAGGCCAGGGGTTGAATTTGATGGCTACACCTTC. Its protein is CASRPGVEFDGYTF.